This TCR beta chain was recovered during a study of Ad26.COV2.S vaccination and SARS-CoV-2 variants (dated by TCRdb to the early 2020s). General notes on the study: Vaccine-arm donors were drawn from COV1001, a multicentre, randomized, double-blind, placebo-controlled phase I-IIa trial of Ad26.COV2.S in healthy adults. Ad26.COV2.S was administered intramuscularly at a dose of 5x10^10 or 1x10^11 viral particles, either as one shot or as two shots given 56 days apart. TCRbeta repertoire sequencing served as the tool for gauging how specific and how broad the SARS-CoV-2-reactive T cell receptors were following Ad26.COV2.S vaccination. The TCR-sequenced set comprised around 32 samples: some 20 Ad26.COV2.S vaccine recipients, 5 placebo recipients and 8 SARS-CoV-2 convalescent individuals. Participants in the trial were split at random into five groups of five each, receiving low-dose or high-dose Ad26.COV2.S once or twice, or else placebo on both occasions. Throughout the experiments and outcome assessment, investigators stayed blinded to trial group allocation.

Reading the label with the study, this specimen's treatment or condition is: some 20 received Ad26.COV2.S at low or high dose, single or two shots; roughly five received placebo; per-sample allocation not given. Repertoires of vaccine and placebo recipients were sequenced from samples taken on day 63 after the first injection. Between 29 July and 7 August 2020, Cohort 1b enrolled some 25 adults aged 18-55 years at one site in Boston, USA. Ad26.COV2.S was a replication-incompetent adenovirus type 26 vector expressing a prefusion-stabilized SARS-CoV-2 spike protein from the original Wuhan strain. Concerning this clone itself: This clone's antigen is unknown. Base-call qualities are not available, and no considerably larger clone is one nucleotide away.

The immunoSEQ Assay was used to sequence TCRbeta CDR3 regions. After extraction, genomic DNA underwent amplification by bias-controlled multiplex PCR, followed by high-throughput sequencing. From the authors' description of their analysis: To quantify the absolute abundance of every unique TCRbeta CDR3 region, sequences were collapsed and filtered. T cell fraction was estimated by normalization of TCRbeta template counts to usable DNA, with usable DNA being measured through amplification of reference genes present in all nucleated cells. Repertoire TCRs were annotated as SARS-CoV-2-specific when V gene, CDR3 amino acid sequence and J gene were exactly matched to a known reactive TCR set. MIRA supplied the reference SARS-CoV-2 TCR set, which was filtered for enrichment in COVID-19-positive ImmuneCODE repertoires so that public or cross-reactive TCRs were removed. Using the MIRA antigens, annotated TCRs were further analysed by specific ORF or by position within an ORF. Breadth was defined as the number of annotated unique rearrangements divided by the total number of unique productive rearrangements, and depth was defined as the summed frequency of the annotated unique rearrangements. Group comparisons of TCR breadth used two-sided Wilcoxon rank-sum tests. Sourced from immuneACCESS, this table was stored by TCRdb with only in-frame sequences that have V and J called. A share of the clones is absent; for the studies checked, an unresolved V gene accounts for under half, and the remainder has no known explanation. For V, J and clone size, that table is used; D and trimming come from the DNA. In this sample the table shows approximately 400,000 clones, roughly 81% of which occur a single time. Together, the top ten hold roughly 3.3% of the sample.

Study-wide findings and limitations: Comparing responses between vaccine doses or regimens was not something the study was powered to do. After vaccination, substantial breadth of spike-specific CD8+ and CD4+ T cell responses was reported. Vaccine and placebo recipients had similar non-spike TCR breadth, a finding consistent with the vaccine containing only spike. Ad26.COV2.S recipients had higher spike-specific TCR breadth than placebo recipients (P = 0.0014). According to the authors, total T cell responses may have been underestimated by the TCR breadth and depth analyses.

The CDR3 holds 13 amino acids from the cysteine to the phenylalanine. Only CDR3 DNA is held: 39 bases, read in frame from base 1. V is pared back by 0 bases and J by 11 bases, with 10 bases lying between the germline termini. The germline V gene (reference sequence) gives CDR1 as LGHDT and CDR2 as YNNKEL. The V and J segments used are TRBV3-1 (or the pseudogene TRBV3-2) and TRBJ1-4; no D gene is confidently identified. The clonotype originates from a person between 18 and 65 years old who received the Ad26.COV2.S COVID-19 vaccine or a placebo. This material consisted of peripheral blood, taken in a trial of Ad26.COV2.S vaccine versus placebo. The DNA sequence follows: TGTGCCAGCAGCCAAGAGCGGGGAATCAAACTGTTTTTT. This yields the protein CASSQERGIKLFF.